This TCR beta chain was obtained from a study of T-cell memory formation after mild COVID-19. Regarding the study as a whole: Clones that contracted from day 15 to 85 had balanced CD4/CD8; later expanders were CD4+ biased. Confirmation of SARS-CoV-2 specificity was lacking for second-wave clones peaking day 37. Pre-infection memory held some responding clones, suggesting pre-existing cross-reactive T cells responded.

This clonotype has a count of ten or more. Its antigen is unknown. MiXCR was run by TCRdb on the 5' RACE reads, yielding one entry per CDR3 protein. There are around 390,000 distinct CDR3 sequences in the sample; roughly 15% occur only once, and 20% to 25% lies in the top ten. Trimming took 2 bases from V and 4 from J; bases not matched to a gene: 1. CDR1 is SGHRS, CDR2 YFSETQ, per germline. The length of the CDR3 is 13 residues. V is TRBV5-1 and J is TRBJ1-2; 8 bases align to TRBD1. The sequence derives from a young man who had mild COVID-19 (a few samples of this study predate the infection). Cell type and time point are not known. Sequenced material: PBMCs or a T cell subset sorted from them (not recorded which). The CDR3 DNA reads TGCGCCAGCAGCTTTCAGGGGGCCTATGGCTACACCTTC. Translating it yields CASSFQGAYGYTF.